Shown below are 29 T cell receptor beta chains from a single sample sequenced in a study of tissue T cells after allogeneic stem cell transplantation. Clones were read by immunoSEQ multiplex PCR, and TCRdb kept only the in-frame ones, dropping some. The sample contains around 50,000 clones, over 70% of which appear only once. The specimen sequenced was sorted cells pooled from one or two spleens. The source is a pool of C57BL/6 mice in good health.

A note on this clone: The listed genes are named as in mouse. The CDR3 is CARGTGGGTEVFF. Partial CDR3 DNA: TGTGCCAGAGGGACAGGGGGAGGCACAGAAGTCTTC. The rearrangement uses TRBV5 and TRBJ1-1; 11 nucleotides match TRBD1. The CDR3 extends 1 residue past the end of the read, so its final part is completed from the germline J gene. CDR3 length equals 13 residues. Germline loops: CDR1 LGHNA, CDR2 YNLKQL (reference sequence). Trimming took 9 bases from V and 4 from J; bases not matched to a gene: 4.

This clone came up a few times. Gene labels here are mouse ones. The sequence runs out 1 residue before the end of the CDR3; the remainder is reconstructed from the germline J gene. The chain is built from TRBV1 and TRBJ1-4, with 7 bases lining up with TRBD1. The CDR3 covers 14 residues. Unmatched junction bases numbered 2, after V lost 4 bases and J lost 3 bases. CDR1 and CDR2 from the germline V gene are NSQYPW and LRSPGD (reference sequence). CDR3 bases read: TGCACCTGCAGTGAGACAGGGACCAACGAAAGATTATTT. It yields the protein CTCSETGTNERLF. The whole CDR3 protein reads CTCSETGTNERLFF.

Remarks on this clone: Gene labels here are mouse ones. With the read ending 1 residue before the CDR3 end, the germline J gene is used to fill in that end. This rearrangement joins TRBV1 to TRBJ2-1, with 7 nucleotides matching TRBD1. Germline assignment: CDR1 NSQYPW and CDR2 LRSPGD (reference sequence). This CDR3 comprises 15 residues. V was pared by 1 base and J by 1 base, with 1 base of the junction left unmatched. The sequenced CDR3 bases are TGCACCTGCAGTGCAGGACAGGGAAACTATGCTGAGCAGTTC. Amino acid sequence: CTCSAGQGNYAEQF. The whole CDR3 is CTCSAGQGNYAEQFF.

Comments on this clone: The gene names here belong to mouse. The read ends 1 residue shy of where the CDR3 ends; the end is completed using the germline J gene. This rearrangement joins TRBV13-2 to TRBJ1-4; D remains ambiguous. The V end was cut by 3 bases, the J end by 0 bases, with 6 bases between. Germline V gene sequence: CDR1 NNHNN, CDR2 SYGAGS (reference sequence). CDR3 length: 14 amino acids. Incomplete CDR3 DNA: TGTGCCAGCGGTGTCGGACTTTCCAACGAAAGATTATTT. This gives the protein CASGVGLSNERLF. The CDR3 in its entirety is CASGVGLSNERLFF.

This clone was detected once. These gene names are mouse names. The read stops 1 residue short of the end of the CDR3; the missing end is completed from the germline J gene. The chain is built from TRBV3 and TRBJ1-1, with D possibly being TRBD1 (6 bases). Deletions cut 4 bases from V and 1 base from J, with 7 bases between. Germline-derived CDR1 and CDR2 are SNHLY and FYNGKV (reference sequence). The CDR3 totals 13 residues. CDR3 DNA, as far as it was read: TGTGCCAGCAGCTCACAGGGAAACACAGAAGTCTTC. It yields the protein CASSSQGNTEVF. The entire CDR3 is CASSSQGNTEVFF.

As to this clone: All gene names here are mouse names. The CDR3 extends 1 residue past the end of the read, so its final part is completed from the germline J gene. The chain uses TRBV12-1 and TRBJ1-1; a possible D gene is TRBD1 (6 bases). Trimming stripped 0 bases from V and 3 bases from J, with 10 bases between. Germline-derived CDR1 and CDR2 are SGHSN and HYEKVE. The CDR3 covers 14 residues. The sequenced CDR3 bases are TGTGCCAGCTCTCTCCGAGCAGGGGACACAGAAGTCTTC. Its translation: CASSLRAGDTEVF. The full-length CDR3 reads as CASSLRAGDTEVFF.

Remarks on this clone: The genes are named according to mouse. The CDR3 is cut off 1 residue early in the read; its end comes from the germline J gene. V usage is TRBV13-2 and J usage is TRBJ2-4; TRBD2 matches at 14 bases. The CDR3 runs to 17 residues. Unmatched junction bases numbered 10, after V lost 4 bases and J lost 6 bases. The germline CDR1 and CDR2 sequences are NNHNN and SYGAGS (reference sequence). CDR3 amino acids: CASGTRDWGGAGNTLYF. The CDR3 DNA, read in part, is TGTGCCAGCGGTACCCGGGACTGGGGGGGCGCTGGGAACACCTTGTAC.

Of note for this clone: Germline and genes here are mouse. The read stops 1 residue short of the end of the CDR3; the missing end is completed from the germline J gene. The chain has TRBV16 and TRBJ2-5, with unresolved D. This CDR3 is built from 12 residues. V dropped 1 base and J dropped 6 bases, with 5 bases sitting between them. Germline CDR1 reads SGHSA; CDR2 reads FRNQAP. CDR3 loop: CASSLVGDTQYF. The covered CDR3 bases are TGTGCAAGCAGCTTAGTAGGGGACACCCAGTAC. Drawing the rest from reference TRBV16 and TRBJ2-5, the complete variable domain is NAGVIQTPRHKVTGKGQEATLWCEPISGHSAVFWYRQTIVQGLEFLTYFRNQAPIDDSGMPKERFSAQMPNQSHSTLKIQSTQPQDSAVYLCASSLVGDTQYFGPGTRLLVL.

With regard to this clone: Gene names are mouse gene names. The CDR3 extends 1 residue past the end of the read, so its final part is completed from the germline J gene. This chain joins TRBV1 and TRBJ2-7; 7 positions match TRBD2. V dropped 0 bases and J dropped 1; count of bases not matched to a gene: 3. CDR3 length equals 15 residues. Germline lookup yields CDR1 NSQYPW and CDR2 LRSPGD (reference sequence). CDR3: CTCSADGGRSYEQYF. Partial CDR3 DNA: TGCACCTGCAGTGCAGATGGGGGGAGGTCCTATGAACAGTAC. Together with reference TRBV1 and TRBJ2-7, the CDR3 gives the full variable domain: VTLLEQNPRWRLVPRGQAVNLRCILKNSQYPWMSWYQQDLQKQLQWLFTLRSPGDKEVKSLPGADYLATRVTDTELRLQVANMSQGRTLYCTCSADGGRSYEQYFGPGTRLTVL.

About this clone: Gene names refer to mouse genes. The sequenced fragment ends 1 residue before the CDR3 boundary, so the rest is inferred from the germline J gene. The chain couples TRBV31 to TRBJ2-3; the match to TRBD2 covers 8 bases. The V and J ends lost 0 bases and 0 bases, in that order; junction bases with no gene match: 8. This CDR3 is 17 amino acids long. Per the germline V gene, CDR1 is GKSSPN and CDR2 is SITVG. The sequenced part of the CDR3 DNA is TGTGCCTGGAGTCTAGGGTGGGGGGGGACTAGTGCAGAAACGCTGTAT. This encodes CAWSLGWGGTSAETLY. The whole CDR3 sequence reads CAWSLGWGGTSAETLYF.

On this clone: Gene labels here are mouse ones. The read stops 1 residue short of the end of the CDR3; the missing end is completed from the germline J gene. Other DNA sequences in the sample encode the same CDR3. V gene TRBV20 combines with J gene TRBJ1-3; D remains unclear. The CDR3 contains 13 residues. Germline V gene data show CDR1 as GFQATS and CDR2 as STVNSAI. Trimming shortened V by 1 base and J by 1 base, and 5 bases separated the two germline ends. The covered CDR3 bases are TGTGGTGCTAGGGTGGGATCTGGAAATACGCTCTAT. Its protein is CGARVGSGNTLY. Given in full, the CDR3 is CGARVGSGNTLYF.

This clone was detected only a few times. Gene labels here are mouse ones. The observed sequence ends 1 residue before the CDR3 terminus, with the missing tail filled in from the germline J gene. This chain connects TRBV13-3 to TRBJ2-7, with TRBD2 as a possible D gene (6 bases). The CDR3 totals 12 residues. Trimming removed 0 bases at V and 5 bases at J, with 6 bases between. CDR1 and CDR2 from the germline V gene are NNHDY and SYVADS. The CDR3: CASSDGGDEQYF. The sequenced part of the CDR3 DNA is TGTGCCAGCAGTGATGGGGGGGATGAACAGTAC.

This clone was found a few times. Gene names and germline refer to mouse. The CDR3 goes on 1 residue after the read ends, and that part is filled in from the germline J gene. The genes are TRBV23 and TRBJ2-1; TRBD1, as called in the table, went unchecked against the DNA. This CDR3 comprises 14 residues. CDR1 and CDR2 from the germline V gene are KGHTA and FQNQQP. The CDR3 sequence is CSSSQGTVHAEQFF. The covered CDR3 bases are TGCTCCAGCAGTCAAGGGACAGTCCATGCTGAGCAGTTC. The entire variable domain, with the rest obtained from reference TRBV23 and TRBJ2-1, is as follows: DAAVTQKPRYLIKMKGQEAEMKCIPEKGHTAVFWYQQKQSKELKFLIYFQNQQPLDQIDMVKERFSAVCPSSSLCSLGIRTCEAEDSALYLCSSSQGTVHAEQFFGPGTRLTVL.

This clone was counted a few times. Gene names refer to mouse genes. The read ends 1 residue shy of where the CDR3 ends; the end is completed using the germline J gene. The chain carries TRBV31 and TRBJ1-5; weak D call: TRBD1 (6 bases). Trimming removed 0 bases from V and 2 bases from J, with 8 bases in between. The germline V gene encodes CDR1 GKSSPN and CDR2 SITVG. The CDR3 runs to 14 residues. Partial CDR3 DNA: TGTGCCTGGAGTCTACAGGGTGACAACCAGGCTCCGCTT. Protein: CAWSLQGDNQAPL. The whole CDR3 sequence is CAWSLQGDNQAPLF. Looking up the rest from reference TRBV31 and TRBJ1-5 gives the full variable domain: AQTIHQWPVAEIKAVGSPLSLGCTIKGKSSPNLYWYWQATGGTLQQLFYSITVGQVESVVQLNLSASRPKDDQFILSTEKLLLSHSGFYLCAWSLQGDNQAPLFGEGTRLSVL.

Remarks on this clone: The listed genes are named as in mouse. CDR3 DNA (partial): TGTGCCAGCAGTATAAGGGGGGCTAGTGCAGAAACGCTGTAT. It yields the protein CASSIRGASAETLY. The whole CDR3 protein is CASSIRGASAETLYF. The V gene is TRBV19, the J gene TRBJ2-3; tentative D call: TRBD2 (7 bases). The CDR3 is cut off 1 residue early in the read; its end comes from the germline J gene. The ends were cut back, 1 base at V and 0 bases at J, with 9 bases in the middle. The CDR3 is 15 residues long. The germline V gene encodes CDR1 FNHDT and CDR2 SITEND (reference sequence).

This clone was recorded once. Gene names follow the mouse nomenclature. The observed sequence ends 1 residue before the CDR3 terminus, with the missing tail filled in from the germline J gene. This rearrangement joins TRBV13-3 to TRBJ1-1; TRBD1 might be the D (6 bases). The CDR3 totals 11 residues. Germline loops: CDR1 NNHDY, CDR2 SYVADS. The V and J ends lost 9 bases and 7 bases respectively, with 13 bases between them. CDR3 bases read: TGTGCCACCCGGACAGAATTAGAAGTCTTC. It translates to CATRTELEVF. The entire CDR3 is CATRTELEVFF.

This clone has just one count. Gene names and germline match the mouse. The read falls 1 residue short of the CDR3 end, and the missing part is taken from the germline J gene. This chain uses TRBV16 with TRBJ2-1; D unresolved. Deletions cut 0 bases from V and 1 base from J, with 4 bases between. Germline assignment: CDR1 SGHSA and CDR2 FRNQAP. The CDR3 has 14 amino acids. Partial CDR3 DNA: TGTGCAAGCAGCTTAGAACAAAACTATGCTGAGCAGTTC. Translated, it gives CASSLEQNYAEQF. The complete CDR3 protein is CASSLEQNYAEQFF.

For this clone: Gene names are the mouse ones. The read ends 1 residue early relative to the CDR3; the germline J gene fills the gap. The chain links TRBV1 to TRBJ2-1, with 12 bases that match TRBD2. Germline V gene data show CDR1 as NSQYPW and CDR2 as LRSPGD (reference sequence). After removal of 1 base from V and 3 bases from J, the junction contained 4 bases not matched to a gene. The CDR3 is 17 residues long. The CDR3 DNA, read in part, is TGCACCTGCAGTGCAGCGGGACTGGGGGGTTCCTATGCTGAGCAGTTC. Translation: CTCSAAGLGGSYAEQF. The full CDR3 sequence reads CTCSAAGLGGSYAEQFF.

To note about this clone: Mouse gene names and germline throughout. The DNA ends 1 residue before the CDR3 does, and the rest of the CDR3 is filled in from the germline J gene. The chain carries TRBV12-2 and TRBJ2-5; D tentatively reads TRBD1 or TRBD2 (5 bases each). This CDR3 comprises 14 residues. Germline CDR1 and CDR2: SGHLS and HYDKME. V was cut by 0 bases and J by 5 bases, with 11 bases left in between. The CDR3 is CASSLEGRGDTQYF. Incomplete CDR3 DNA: TGTGCCAGCTCTCTCGAGGGGCGAGGAGACACCCAGTAC.

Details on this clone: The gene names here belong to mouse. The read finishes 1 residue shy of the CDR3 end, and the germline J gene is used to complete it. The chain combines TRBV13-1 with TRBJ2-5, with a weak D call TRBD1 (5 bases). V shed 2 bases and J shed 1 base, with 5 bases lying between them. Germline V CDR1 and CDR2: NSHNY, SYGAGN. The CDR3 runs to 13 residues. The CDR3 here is CASSDRDQDTQYF. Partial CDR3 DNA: TGTGCCAGCAGTGACAGGGACCAAGACACCCAGTAC.

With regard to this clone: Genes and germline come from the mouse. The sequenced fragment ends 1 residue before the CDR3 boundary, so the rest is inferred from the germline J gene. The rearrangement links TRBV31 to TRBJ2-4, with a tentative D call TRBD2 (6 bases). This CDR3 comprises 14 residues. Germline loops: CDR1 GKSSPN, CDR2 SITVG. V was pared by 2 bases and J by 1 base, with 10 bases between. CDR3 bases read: TGTGCCTGGAGTGCTGCTGGGGGTCAAAACACCTTGTAC. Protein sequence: CAWSAAGGQNTLY. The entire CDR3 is CAWSAAGGQNTLYF. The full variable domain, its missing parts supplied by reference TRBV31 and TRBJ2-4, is AQTIHQWPVAEIKAVGSPLSLGCTIKGKSSPNLYWYWQATGGTLQQLFYSITVGQVESVVQLNLSASRPKDDQFILSTEKLLLSHSGFYLCAWSAAGGQNTLYFGAGTRLSVL.

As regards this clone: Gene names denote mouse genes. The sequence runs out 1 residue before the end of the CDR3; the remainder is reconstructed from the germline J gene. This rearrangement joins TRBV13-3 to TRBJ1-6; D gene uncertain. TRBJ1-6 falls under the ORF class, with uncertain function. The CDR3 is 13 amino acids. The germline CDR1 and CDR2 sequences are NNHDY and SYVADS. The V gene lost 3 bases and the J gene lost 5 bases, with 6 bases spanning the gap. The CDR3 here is CASSGTDNSPLYF. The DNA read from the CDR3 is TGTGCCAGCAGTGGGACGGATAATTCGCCCCTCTAC.

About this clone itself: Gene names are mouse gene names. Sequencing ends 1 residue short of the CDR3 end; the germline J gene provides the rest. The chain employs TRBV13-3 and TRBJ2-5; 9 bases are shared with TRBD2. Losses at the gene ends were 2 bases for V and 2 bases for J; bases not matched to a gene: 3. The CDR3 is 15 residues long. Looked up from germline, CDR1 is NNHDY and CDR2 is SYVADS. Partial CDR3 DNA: TGTGCCAGCAGTGACTGGGGGGGGGTCCAAGACACCCAGTAC. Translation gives CASSDWGGVQDTQY. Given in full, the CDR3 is CASSDWGGVQDTQYF.

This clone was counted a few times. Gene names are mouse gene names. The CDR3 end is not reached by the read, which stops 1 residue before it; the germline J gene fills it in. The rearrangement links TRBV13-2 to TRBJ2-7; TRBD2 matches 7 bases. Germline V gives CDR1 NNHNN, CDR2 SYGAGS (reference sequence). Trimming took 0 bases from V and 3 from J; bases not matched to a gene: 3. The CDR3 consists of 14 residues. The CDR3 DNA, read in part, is TGTGCCAGCGGTGATGCCTGGGGGTTCTATGAACAGTAC. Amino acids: CASGDAWGFYEQY. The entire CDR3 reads CASGDAWGFYEQYF.

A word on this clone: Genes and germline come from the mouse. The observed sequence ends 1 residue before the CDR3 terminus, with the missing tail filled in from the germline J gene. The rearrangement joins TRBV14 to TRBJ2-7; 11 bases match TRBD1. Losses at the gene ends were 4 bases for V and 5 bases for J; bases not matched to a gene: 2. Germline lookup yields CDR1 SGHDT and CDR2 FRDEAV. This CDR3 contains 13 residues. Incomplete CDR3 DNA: TGTGCCAGCAGTCGGGACAGGGGGAATGAACAGTAC. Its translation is CASSRDRGNEQY. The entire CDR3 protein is CASSRDRGNEQYF.

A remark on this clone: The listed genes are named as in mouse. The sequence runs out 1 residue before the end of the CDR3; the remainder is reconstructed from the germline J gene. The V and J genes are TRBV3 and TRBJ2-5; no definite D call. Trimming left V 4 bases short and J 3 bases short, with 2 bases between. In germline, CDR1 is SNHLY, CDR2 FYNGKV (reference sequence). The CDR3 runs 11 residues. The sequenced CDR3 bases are TGTGCCAGCAGCTCTCAAGACACCCAGTAC. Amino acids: CASSSQDTQY. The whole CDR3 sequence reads CASSSQDTQYF.

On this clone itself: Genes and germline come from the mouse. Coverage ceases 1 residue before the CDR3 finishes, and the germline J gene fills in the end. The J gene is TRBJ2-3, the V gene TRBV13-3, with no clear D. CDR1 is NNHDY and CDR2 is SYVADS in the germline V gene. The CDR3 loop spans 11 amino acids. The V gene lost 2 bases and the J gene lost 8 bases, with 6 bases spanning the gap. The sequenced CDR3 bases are TGTGCCAGCAGTGAGGGGAGAACGCTGTAT. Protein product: CASSEGRTLY. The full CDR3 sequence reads CASSEGRTLYF.

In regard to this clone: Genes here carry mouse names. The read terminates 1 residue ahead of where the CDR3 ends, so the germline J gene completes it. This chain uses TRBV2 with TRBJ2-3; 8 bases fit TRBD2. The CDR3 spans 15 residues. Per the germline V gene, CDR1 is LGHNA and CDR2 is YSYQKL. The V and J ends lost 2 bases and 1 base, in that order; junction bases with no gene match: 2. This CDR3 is CASSQRLGRAETLYF. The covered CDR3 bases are TGTGCCAGCAGCCAACGACTGGGGCGTGCAGAAACGCTGTAT.

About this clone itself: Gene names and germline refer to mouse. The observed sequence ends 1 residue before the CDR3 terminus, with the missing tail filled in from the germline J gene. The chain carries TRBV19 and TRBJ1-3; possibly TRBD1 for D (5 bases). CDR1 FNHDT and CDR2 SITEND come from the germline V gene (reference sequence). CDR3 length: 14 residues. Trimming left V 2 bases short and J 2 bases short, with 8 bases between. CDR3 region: CASSMGGAGNTLYF. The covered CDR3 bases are TGTGCCAGCAGTATGGGGGGGGCTGGAAATACGCTCTAT.